The TCR beta chain described here comes from a study of CD8 T cells in ankylosing spondylitis. About this clonotype itself: No antigen is known for it.

This CDR3 is 15 amino acids long. V trimming: 5 bases; J trimming: 8 bases; junction bases outside the gene matches: 7. CDR1 and CDR2 from the germline V gene are DFQATT and SNEGSKA (reference sequence). Points from the study as a whole: Characteristic of ankylosing spondylitis blood, it appeared, was a TCR beta motif comprising fewer than 10 highly homologous variants.

TCRdb independently ran MiXCR on the 5' RACE reads; one entry per CDR3 protein. Here the sample spans 650,000 to 800,000 distinct CDR3 sequences, 15% to 20% being singletons. The chain uses TRBV20-1 and TRBJ2-1, with 15 bases fitting TRBD2. Sequencing used blood, either unsorted or a sorted T cell fraction (not recorded which). The sequence was collected from a male donor with ankylosing spondylitis. CDR3 in amino acids: CSAQTGTSGRYEQFF. In DNA, the CDR3 is TGCAGTGCTCAGACCGGGACTAGCGGGAGGTATGAGCAGTTCTTC.